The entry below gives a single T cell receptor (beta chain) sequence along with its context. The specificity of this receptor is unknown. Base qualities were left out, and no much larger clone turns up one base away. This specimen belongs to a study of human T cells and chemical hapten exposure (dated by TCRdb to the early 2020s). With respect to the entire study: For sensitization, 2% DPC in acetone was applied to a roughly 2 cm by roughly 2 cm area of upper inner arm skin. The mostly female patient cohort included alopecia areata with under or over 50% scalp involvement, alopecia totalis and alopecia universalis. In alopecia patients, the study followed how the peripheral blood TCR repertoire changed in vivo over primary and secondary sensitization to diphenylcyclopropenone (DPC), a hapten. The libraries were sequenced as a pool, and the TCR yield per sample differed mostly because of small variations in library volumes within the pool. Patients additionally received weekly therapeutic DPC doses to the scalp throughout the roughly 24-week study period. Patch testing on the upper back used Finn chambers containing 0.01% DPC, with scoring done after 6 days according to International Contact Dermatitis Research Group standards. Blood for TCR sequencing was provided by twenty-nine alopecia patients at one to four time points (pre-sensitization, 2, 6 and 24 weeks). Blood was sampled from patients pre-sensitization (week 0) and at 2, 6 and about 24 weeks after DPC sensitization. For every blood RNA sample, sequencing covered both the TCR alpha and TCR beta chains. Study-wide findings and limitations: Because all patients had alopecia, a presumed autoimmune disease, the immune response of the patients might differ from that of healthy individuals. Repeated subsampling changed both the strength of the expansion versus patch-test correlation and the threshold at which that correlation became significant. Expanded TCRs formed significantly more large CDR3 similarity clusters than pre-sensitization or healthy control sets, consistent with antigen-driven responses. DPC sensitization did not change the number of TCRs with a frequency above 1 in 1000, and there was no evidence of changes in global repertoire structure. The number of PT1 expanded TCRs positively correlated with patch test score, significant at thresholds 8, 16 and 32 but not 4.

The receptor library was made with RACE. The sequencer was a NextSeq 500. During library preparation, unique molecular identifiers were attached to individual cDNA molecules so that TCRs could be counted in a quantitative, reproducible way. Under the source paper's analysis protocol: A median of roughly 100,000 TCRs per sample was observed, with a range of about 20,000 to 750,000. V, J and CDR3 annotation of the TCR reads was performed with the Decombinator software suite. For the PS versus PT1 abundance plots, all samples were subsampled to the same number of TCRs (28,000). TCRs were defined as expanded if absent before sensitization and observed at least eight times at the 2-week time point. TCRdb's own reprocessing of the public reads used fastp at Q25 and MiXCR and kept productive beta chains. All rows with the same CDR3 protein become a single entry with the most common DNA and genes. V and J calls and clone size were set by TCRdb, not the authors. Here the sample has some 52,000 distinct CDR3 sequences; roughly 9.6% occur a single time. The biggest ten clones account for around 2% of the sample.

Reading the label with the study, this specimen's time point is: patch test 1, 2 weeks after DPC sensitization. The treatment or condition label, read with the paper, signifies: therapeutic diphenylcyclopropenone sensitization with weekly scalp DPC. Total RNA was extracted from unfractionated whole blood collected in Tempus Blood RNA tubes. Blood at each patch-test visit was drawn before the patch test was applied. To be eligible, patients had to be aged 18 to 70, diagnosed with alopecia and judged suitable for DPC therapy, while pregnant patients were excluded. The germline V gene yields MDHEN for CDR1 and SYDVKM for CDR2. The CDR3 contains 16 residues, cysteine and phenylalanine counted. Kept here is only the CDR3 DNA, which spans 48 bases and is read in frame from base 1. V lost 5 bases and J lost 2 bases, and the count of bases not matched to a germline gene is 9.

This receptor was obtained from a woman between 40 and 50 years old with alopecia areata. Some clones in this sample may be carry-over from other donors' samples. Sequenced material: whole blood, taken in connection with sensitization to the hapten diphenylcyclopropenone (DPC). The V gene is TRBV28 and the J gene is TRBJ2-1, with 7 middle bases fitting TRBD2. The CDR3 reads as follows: CASSLTGRRAYNEQFF. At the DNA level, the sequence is TGTGCCAGCAGTCTGACCGGGAGGCGGGCCTACAATGAGCAGTTCTTC.